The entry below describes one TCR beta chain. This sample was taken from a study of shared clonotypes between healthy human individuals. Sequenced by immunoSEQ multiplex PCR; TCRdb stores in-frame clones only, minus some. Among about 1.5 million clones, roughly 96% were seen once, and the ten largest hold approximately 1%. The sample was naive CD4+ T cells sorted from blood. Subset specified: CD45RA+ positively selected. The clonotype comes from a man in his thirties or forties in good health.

This CDR3 reads CASSWGLAGGGDTQYF. The CDR3 coding sequence is TGTGCCAGCAGTTGGGGACTAGCGGGAGGGGGAGATACGCAGTATTTT. The chain is built from TRBV6-5 and TRBJ2-3; 16 positions agree with TRBD2. The junction had 3 bases not matched to a gene; V was cut back by 4 bases and J by 5 bases. The CDR3 is 16 amino acids. Germline assignment: CDR1 MNHEY and CDR2 SVGAGI.